This T cell receptor (beta chain) was sequenced during a study of cytomegalovirus exposure and HLA in healthy donors (dated by TCRdb to about 2017). Background on the whole study: According to a later analysis, one platform produced both the 110 or so validation repertoires and the approximately 660 repertoires of the first cohort. The aim of the study was to test whether cataloging public T cell receptors could identify signatures of past pathogen exposure. Besides the first cohort of 550 to 750 subjects, a separate validation cohort made up of some 110 different subjects was used. High-throughput TCR immunosequencing, statistical association of individual TCRs with disease status, and machine learning were combined to predict cytomegalovirus infection status. What the research found in general, with its limitations: A later analysis lacked HLA typing for the validation cohort, so it scored co-occurrence in that cohort across all 110 or so repertoires. In vitro tests confirmed that a few of the cytomegalovirus-associated TCR beta chains recognize cytomegalovirus antigens. Most TCR sequences were observed very rarely across donors, whereas some public TCRs were present in many individuals. According to the authors, the approach could potentially be generalized to other disease states and immunological phenotypes. The study listed 170 or so TCR beta chains as associated with cytomegalovirus. The classifier was reported to diagnose cytomegalovirus status with high specificity and sensitivity in both the original cohort and the validation cohort. Of the cluster scores, approximately 94% were above 0 in a later analysis, which found that TCRs clustered in the first cohort also tended to co-occur in the 95 to 150 validation repertoires.

The receptor library was made with the immunoSEQ multiplex PCR assay. The study's processing was this. To diagnose cytomegalovirus status from the catalog of TCR beta chain sequences, a statistical classification framework was built. This immuneACCESS table, as held by TCRdb, lists in-frame sequences with V and J called but not all clones. Of the missing ones, under half trace to an unresolved V gene in checked studies; the others have no known cause. V and J calls and clone size are those listed in that table; D and trimming were worked out from the DNA. Recorded for this sample are around 93,000 clones; 85% of them occurred a single time. The ten largest clones capture approximately 22% of the sample. The CDR1 and CDR2 encoded by the germline V gene are SGHRS and YFSETQ. Trimming takes 3 bases off V and 6 bases off J; junction bases not matched to a gene: 6. The CDR3 runs 15 residues from the cysteine to the phenylalanine. Solely the CDR3 DNA is kept, with 45 bases framed from the first base.

The donors were included in the validation cohort of roughly 130 subjects, a group kept apart from the roughly 700-subject first cohort. Of note for this clone: The specificity of this receptor is unknown. One base away there is no much larger clone; base qualities are not given.

The rearrangement joined TRBV5-1 to TRBJ2-3; 11 central nucleotides agree with TRBD2. The sequence was collected from a man between 18 and 29 years old in good health and CMV-seropositive. Sequenced sample: PBMCs. CDR3 region: CASSSVAGGRDTQYF. The sequenced DNA: TGCGCCAGCAGCTCCGTAGCGGGAGGGCGCGATACGCAGTATTTT.